Listed below are T cell receptor beta chains from one sample, sequenced in a study of T cells of healthy individuals. TCRdb independently ran MiXCR on the 5' RACE reads; one entry per CDR3 protein. The sample holds about 96,000 distinct CDR3 sequences, 17% seen once. These receptors originate from a human donor in good health. Both conserved end residues are part of each CDR3. The order of the fields is D gene, J gene, V gene, clone size, CDR3 protein, CDR3 DNA. A D gene is named only where the DNA matches it firmly. A clone size is listed for some rows: how often the clone was seen (once, few, many), or a class if it is expanded.

>.|TRBJ2-7|TRBV9|few
CASSVGDSSYEQYF
TGTGCCAGCAGCGTAGGAGACAGCTCCTACGAGCAGTACTTC
>TRBD2|TRBJ2-3|TRBV7-2|.
CASHGLAGVAGTDTQYF
TGTGCCAGCCACGGACTAGCGGGAGTGGCGGGCACAGATACGCAGTATTTT
>.|TRBJ2-3|TRBV5-1|.
CASSSTSTDTQYF
TGCGCCAGCAGCTCGACGAGCACAGATACGCAGTATTTT
>.|TRBJ1-4|TRBV3-1|.
CASSDSYNEKLFF
TGTGCCAGCAGCGACTCCTATAATGAAAAACTGTTTTTT
>TRBD2|TRBJ2-1|TRBV6-5|.
CASTRTSGGAPNEQFF
TGTGCCAGCACCCGGACTAGCGGGGGGGCCCCCAATGAGCAGTTCTTC
>TRBD2|TRBJ2-7|TRBV6-5|few
CASSPGTSGYSYEQYF
TGTGCCAGCAGTCCCGGGACTAGCGGGTACTCCTACGAGCAGTACTTC
>.|TRBJ1-1|TRBV4-3|few
CASSQLYRGGTEAFF
TGCGCCAGCAGCCAGCTTTATCGGGGGGGCACTGAAGCTTTCTTT
>TRBD1|TRBJ2-2|TRBV24-1|few
CATSDPRQGNTGELFF
TGTGCCACCAGTGACCCTAGACAGGGGAACACCGGGGAGCTGTTTTTT
>.|TRBJ2-5|TRBV7-9|.
CASSPLEETQYF
TGTGCCAGCAGCCCTCTAGAGGAGACCCAGTACTTC
>TRBD1|TRBJ1-2|TRBV5-1|many
CASSLETGIGYTF
TGCGCCAGCAGCTTGGAGACAGGGATTGGCTACACCTTC
>.|TRBJ1-4|TRBV9|many
CASSPQGNNEKLFF
TGTGCCAGCAGCCCCCAGGGTAATAATGAAAAACTGTTTTTT
>TRBD2|TRBJ2-1|TRBV13|many
CASRPFREEPNNEQFF
TGTGCCAGCAGACCCTTCCGGGAGGAACCCAACAATGAGCAGTTCTTC
>.|TRBJ1-5|TRBV7-8|.
CASSLSRAGNQPQHF
TGTGCCAGCAGCTTAAGCAGGGCTGGCAATCAGCCCCAGCATTTT
>.|TRBJ2-1|TRBV14|few
CASSRLSSYNEQFF
TGTGCCAGCAGCCGACTGAGCTCCTACAATGAGCAGTTCTTC
>TRBD2|TRBJ2-3|TRBV20-1|.
CSADALASGSTDTQYF
TGCAGTGCCGACGCCTTGGCTAGCGGTAGCACAGATACGCAGTATTTT
>.|TRBJ1-5|TRBV28|many
CASSLLRQPQHF
TGTGCCAGCAGTTTACTTCGGCAGCCCCAGCATTTT
>TRBD1|TRBJ1-1|TRBV7-2|few
CASSSRTGATEAFF
TGTGCCAGCAGTTCCCGGACAGGGGCCACTGAAGCTTTCTTT
>TRBD1|TRBJ2-4|TRBV10-2|many
CASSVTGGGKNIQYF
TGCGCCAGCAGTGTGACAGGGGGCGGCAAAAACATTCAGTACTTC
>TRBD1|TRBJ1-2|TRBV10-3|.
CAIRGDREVDGYTF
TGTGCCATCAGGGGGGACAGGGAGGTCGATGGCTACACCTTC
>TRBD1|TRBJ2-3|TRBV20-1|few
CSARRQGGTDTQYF
TGCAGTGCTAGAAGACAGGGGGGGACAGATACGCAGTATTTT
>TRBD2|TRBJ2-1|TRBV29-1|few
CSVPGLGGAYNEQFF
TGCAGCGTACCCGGGTTGGGGGGGGCCTACAATGAGCAGTTCTTC
>.|TRBJ2-7|TRBV5-1|few
CASSRTDSINEQYF
TGCGCCAGCAGCCGAACGGACAGTATTAACGAGCAGTACTTC
>.|TRBJ2-1|TRBV3-1|.
CASSQDRTPEQFF
TGTGCCAGCAGCCAAGATAGGACCCCTGAGCAGTTCTTC
>.|TRBJ2-5|TRBV10-3|.
CAISELRESTQYF
TGTGCCATCAGTGAGCTCAGGGAATCGACCCAGTACTTC
>.|TRBJ1-1|TRBV11-1|many
CASSEDRSEAFF
TGTGCCAGCAGCGAAGACAGGTCTGAAGCTTTCTTT
>.|TRBJ1-5|TRBV7-2|.
CASSLGYHSNQPQHF
TGTGCCAGCAGCTTAGGTTATCATAGCAATCAGCCCCAGCATTTT
>TRBD2|TRBJ2-3|TRBV5-1|few
CASSLEGTSGVQYF
TGCGCCAGCAGCTTGGAAGGGACTAGCGGTGTACAGTATTTT
>.|TRBJ2-2|TRBV6-5|.
CASSYSWGPGTGELFF
TGTGCCAGCAGTTACTCTTGGGGGCCGGGGACCGGGGAGCTGTTTTTT
>.|TRBJ1-5|TRBV4-3|many
CARLAGQPQHF
TGCGCCAGACTAGCTGGGCAGCCCCAGCATTTT
>.|TRBJ1-5|TRBV20-1|.
CSTRPHNQPQHF
TGCAGTACCAGACCCCACAATCAGCCCCAGCATTTT
>.|TRBJ1-5|TRBV28|many
CASSAGGQPQHF
TGTGCCAGCAGCGCCGGGGGTCAGCCCCAGCATTTT
>TRBD2|TRBJ2-1|TRBV19|.
CASSIDLTSYEQFF
TGTGCCAGTAGTATAGATTTGACTAGCTATGAGCAGTTCTTC
>TRBD1|TRBJ1-1|TRBV5-1|.
CASSQTGMRNTEAFF
TGCGCCAGCAGCCAGACAGGGATGAGGAACACTGAAGCTTTCTTT
>.|TRBJ1-1|TRBV6-5|.
CASSYPGDTEAFF
TGTGCCAGCAGTTACCCCGGGGACACTGAAGCTTTCTTT
>.|TRBJ2-1|TRBV20-1|few
CSALSASRNNEQFF
TGCAGTGCCCTTTCGGCTAGCAGGAATAATGAGCAGTTCTTC
>.|TRBJ2-1|TRBV5-1|.
CASSLDPDEQFF
TGCGCCAGCAGCTTAGATCCGGATGAGCAGTTCTTC
>.|TRBJ2-7|TRBV28|many
CASSPRTYSSSYEQYF
TGTGCCAGCAGCCCTCGGACGTACTCAAGCTCCTACGAGCAGTACTTC
>TRBD2|TRBJ2-4|TRBV6-5|.
CASSYGGTSVGNIQYF
TGTGCCAGCAGTTACGGGGGGACTAGCGTCGGAAACATTCAGTACTTC
>.|TRBJ1-1|TRBV18|.
CASSVNTEAFF
TGTGCCAGCTCAGTGAACACTGAAGCTTTCTTT
>.|TRBJ2-5|TRBV4-3|.
CASSQDFRGRETQYF
TGCGCCAGCAGCCAAGATTTCAGGGGACGGGAGACCCAGTACTTC
>.|TRBJ2-5|TRBV5-1|many
CASSIGTRERTQYF
TGCGCCAGCAGCATCGGGACGAGGGAGAGGACCCAGTACTTC
>.|TRBJ1-2|TRBV27|few
CASSRVGGPTNYGYTF
TGTGCCAGCAGCCGGGTTGGGGGACCTACTAACTATGGCTACACCTTC
>.|TRBJ1-1|TRBV6-5|.
CASSTRTGAGAFF
TGTGCCAGCAGTACTCGAACTGGGGCTGGAGCTTTCTTT
>.|TRBJ2-1|TRBV24-1|.
CATSDHPGDSYNEQFF
TGTGCCACCAGTGACCATCCCGGGGACTCCTACAATGAGCAGTTCTTC
>.|TRBJ1-3|TRBV29-1|.
CSVSSGNTIYF
TGCAGCGTCAGTTCCGGAAACACCATATATTTT
>TRBD1|TRBJ1-4|TRBV28|.
CASSKQTGAKEKLFF
TGTGCCAGCAGTAAGCAGACAGGGGCAAAAGAAAAACTGTTTTTT
>TRBD2|TRBJ2-2|TRBV6-5|once
CASSPSSGRANTGELFF
TGTGCCAGCAGTCCTTCAAGCGGGAGGGCGAACACCGGGGAGCTGTTTTTT
>.|TRBJ2-2|TRBV20-1|.
CSARDPQDPGELFF
TGCAGTGCTAGAGATCCCCAAGACCCCGGGGAGCTGTTTTTT
>.|TRBJ1-5|TRBV10-3|few
CAISDSRGQPQHF
TGTGCCATCAGTGATTCCAGGGGTCAGCCCCAGCATTTT
>TRBD1|TRBJ2-1|TRBV28|few
CASRAGGEYNEQFF
TGTGCCAGCAGGGCAGGGGGCGAGTACAATGAGCAGTTCTTC
>.|TRBJ2-5|TRBV20-1|few
CSAQEGGRAQYF
TGCAGTGCTCAGGAAGGCGGGCGGGCCCAGTACTTC
>TRBD2|TRBJ2-5|TRBV6-2/TRBV6-3|.
CASSSRLAGETLGTQYF
TGTGCCAGCAGTTCTCGTTTAGCGGGGGAGACCCTAGGGACCCAGTACTTC
>.|TRBJ2-5|TRBV7-9|many
CASSLEAETQYF
TGTGCCAGCAGCCTCGAGGCAGAGACCCAGTACTTC
>TRBD2|TRBJ2-5|TRBV10-3|few
CAISEREGPETQYF
TGTGCCATCAGTGAGCGGGAGGGCCCAGAGACCCAGTACTTC
>TRBD2|TRBJ2-1|TRBV7-9|.
CASSSGTSGLNEQFF
TGTGCCAGCAGTTCGGGGACTAGCGGGTTGAATGAGCAGTTCTTC
>.|TRBJ1-2|TRBV7-2|.
CASSLAHYGYTF
TGTGCCAGCAGCTTAGCCCACTATGGCTACACCTTC
>TRBD2|TRBJ2-1|TRBV6-2/TRBV6-3|few
CASSYTSGDYNEQFF
TGTGCCAGCAGTTACACTAGCGGGGATTACAATGAGCAGTTCTTC